The present T cell receptor beta chain was sequenced within a study of neurological immune-mediated disorders. Study-wide results and limits: Phylogenetic grouping assigned the repertoires of 18 of 34 multiple sclerosis patients to one related-CDR3 cluster, which constitutes a possible signature.

One entry per CDR3 protein results from TCRdb running MiXCR on the 5' RACE reads. The sample lists roughly 36,000 distinct CDR3 sequences, under 4% occurring once. Documented time point: longitudinal time-point 1 (baseline). This clonotype has a count of ten or more. The target antigen is unknown. Between the trimmed V and J ends, which lost 3 bases and 1 base, there was a span of 16 bases. The CDR3 spans 16 residues. Germline V gene data show CDR1 as DFQATT and CDR2 as SNEGSKA (reference sequence). The TCR originated in an older woman with multiple sclerosis. Sequencing input: PBMCs. The V gene is TRBV20-1, the J gene TRBJ1-5, with D unresolved. CDR3 in amino acids: CSASRSVVLSNQPQHF. The CDR3 coding sequence is TGCAGTGCTAGTCGGTCGGTGGTGCTAAGCAATCAGCCCCAGCATTTT.